The 20 T cell receptor beta chains below were found in one sample sequenced in a study of CD8+CD57+ T cells in acquired aplastic anemia. TCR beta VDJ and CDR3 were profiled, and genomic DNA was the template. From the reads, TCRdb called clonotypes with MiXCR, one entry per CDR3 protein. The sample records 160,000 or so distinct CDR3 sequences, approximately 44% being singletons. All patients picked for sequencing had shown, by flow cytometry, an expansion of CD8+CD57+ cells. Sequenced input: sorted CD4+, CD8+, or CD8+CD57+ T cells (not recorded which) from PBMCs. Every receptor here comes from a human donor with aplastic anemia.

This clonotype was detected many times. The chain carries TRBV5-5 and TRBJ2-5, with 7 positions matching TRBD2. Germline V gene data show CDR1 as SGHKS and CDR2 as YYEKEE (reference sequence). With 5 bases clipped from V and 1 base from J, the junction kept 8 bases outside the gene matches. The CDR3 loop spans 15 amino acids. Here the CDR3 DNA reads TGTGCCAGCAGTTACGGGGGGAAGTTCCAAGAGACCCAGTACTTC. This codes for CASSYGGKFQETQYF.

About this clonotype itself: This could be a read error, since a much larger clone is one nucleotide away. The final CDR3 position lacks the conserved phenylalanine or tryptophan, pointing to a likely read error. The chain has TRBV12-3 or TRBV12-4 and TRBJ1-1, with a weak D call TRBD1 (6 bases). The V and J ends lost 6 bases and 10 bases respectively, with 15 bases between them. CDR3 length: 12 amino acids. CDR3 coding DNA: TGTGCCAGCAGAGACCCCGGGACAAGAGCTTTCTCT. This codes for CASRDPGTRAFS.

As for this clonotype: Since the CDR3 does not end with the conserved phenylalanine or tryptophan, this likely comes from a read error. V gene TRBV5-1 combines with J gene TRBJ2-7, with 7 bases that match TRBD2. After removal of 5 bases from V and 1 base from J, the junction contained 9 bases not matched to a gene. Germline V CDR1 and CDR2: SGHRS, YFSETQ. CDR3 size: 15 residues. CDR3 bases: TGCGCCAGCAGACTCCTAGCGGACCCTTCCTACGAGCAGTACGCC. Translating it yields CASRLLADPSYEQYA.

The CDR3 sequence is CASRIAYEQYV. CDR3 sequence (DNA): TGTGCCAGCAGGATCGCCTACGAGCAGTACGTC. V gene TRBV2 combines with J gene TRBJ2-7; D remains ambiguous. CDR1 and CDR2 from the germline V gene are SNHLY and FYNNEI. Trimming removed 6 bases at V and 2 bases at J, with 5 bases between. The CDR3 has 11 amino acids.

This clonotype appeared many times. V gene TRBV19 combines with J gene TRBJ2-2, with 11 bases fitting TRBD1. Germline trimming cut 9 bases from V and 2 bases from J; bases unmatched to any gene: 2. This CDR3 has 14 residues. The germline CDR1 and CDR2 sequences are LNHDA and SQIVND (reference sequence). The CDR3 bases are TGTGCCAGCGGGACAGGGGGAAACACCGGGGAGCTGTTTTTT. Amino acids: CASGTGGNTGELFF. Full variable domain (remainder filled in from reference TRBV19 and TRBJ2-2): DGGITQSPKYLFRKEGQNVTLSCEQNLNHDAMYWYRQDPGQGLRLIYYSQIVNDFQKGDIAEGYSVSREKKESFPLTVTSAQKNPTAFYLCASGTGGNTGELFFGEGSRLTVL.

This clonotype was picked up many times. The J gene is TRBJ1-2, the V gene TRBV19; 8 bases are a match to TRBD1. The germline CDR1 and CDR2 sequences are LNHDA and SQIVND (reference sequence). V lost 6 bases and J lost 2; bases outside the gene matches: 5. The CDR3 loop spans 14 amino acids. CDR3 bases: TGTGCCAGTAGATACGGACAGGGCAACTATGGCTACACCTTC. Translating it yields CASRYGQGNYGYTF.

To note about this clonotype: This may be a read error: a much more frequent sequence differs by one nucleotide. The rearrangement uses TRBV4-2 and TRBJ2-1; maybe TRBD2 (6 bases). This CDR3 contains 14 residues. CDR1 and CDR2 from the germline V gene are LGHNA and YNFKEQ. The CDR3 DNA reads TGTGCCAGCAACCTAGCGATCTCCTTCAATGAGCAGTTCTTC. Amino acid sequence: CASNLAISFNEQFF.

Of note for this clonotype: The missing conserved phenylalanine or tryptophan at the end of this CDR3 makes a read error likely. The DNA is omitted, as the CDR3 cannot be located on it reliably, and the CDR3 follows TCRdb's listing. This CDR3 is CATSKQGAYT. The V and J genes are TRBV15 and TRBJ1-3; the D segment call TRBD1 is taken from the table without a DNA check. Germline V gene lookup returns CDR1 LNHNV and CDR2 YYDKDF (reference sequence). The CDR3 sequence runs 10 residues, both termini included.

The chain has TRBV24-1 and TRBJ1-6; no clear D gene. The V end was cut by 6 bases, the J end by 7 bases, with 9 bases between. Germline values: CDR1 KGHDR, CDR2 SFDVKD. This CDR3 region has 13 residues. Here the CDR3 DNA reads TGTGCCACCAGTTTGGGTGCCAATTCACCCCTCCACTTT. Translating gives CATSLGANSPLHF.

The gene calls are TRBV29-1 and TRBJ2-3; TRBD1 matches at 8 bases. The V and J ends lost 4 bases and 6 bases, in that order; junction bases with no gene match: 0. This CDR3 spans 11 amino acids. Germline V lookup: CDR1 SQVTM, CDR2 ANQGSEA. The CDR3 sequence is CSVAGGDTQYF. The CDR3 coding sequence is TGCAGCGTTGCAGGGGGCGATACGCAGTATTTT.

V usage is TRBV2 and J usage is TRBJ2-7; 7 bases line up with TRBD2. The CDR3 covers 15 residues. Germline trimming cut 3 bases from V and 2 bases from J; bases unmatched to any gene: 7. Per germline, CDR1 SNHLY and CDR2 FYNNEI. The CDR3 region has the DNA TGTGCCAGCAGTGATATCCCAGGGAGGGCCTACGAGCAGTACTTC. This encodes CASSDIPGRAYEQYF.

This chain connects TRBV11-1 to TRBJ2-1, with D tentatively TRBD1 (6 bases). Germline CDR1 is SGHAT and CDR2 is FQDESV (reference sequence). The CDR3 runs to 15 residues. The V gene lost 5 bases and the J gene lost 6 bases, with 17 bases spanning the gap. The CDR3 DNA is TGTGCCAGCAGCCCACCGGGACATGAGGGCAATGAGCAGTTCTTC. Translating gives CASSPPGHEGNEQFF.

The genes are TRBV6-5 and TRBJ2-1; D tentatively reads TRBD1 or TRBD2 (5 bases each). Trimming removed 0 bases from V and 9 bases from J, with 15 bases in between. Germline V gene data show CDR1 as MNHEY and CDR2 as SVGAGI. This CDR3 has 15 residues. CDR3 bases: TGTGCCAGCAGTTACTCGAATGGGGGATGGGGTGAGCAGTTCTTC. Its protein product is CASSYSNGGWGEQFF.

This clonotype was seen repeatedly, ten times or more. The CDR3 protein is CASSDGGDEKLFF. The DNA for the CDR3 is TGTGCCAGCAGCGATGGAGGGGACGAAAAACTGTTTTTT. V is TRBV5-4 and J is TRBJ1-4; D may be TRBD1 (5 bases). There are 13 residues in the CDR3. V shed 4 bases and J shed 8 bases, with 12 bases lying between them. The germline gives CDR1 SGHNT, CDR2 YYREEE (reference sequence). The whole variable domain, filled in from reference TRBV5-4 and TRBJ1-4, reads ETGVTQSPTHLIKTRGQQVTLRCSSQSGHNTVSWYQQALGQGPQFIFQYYREEENGRGNFPPRFSGLQFPNYSSELNVNALELDDSALYLCASSDGGDEKLFFGSGTQLSVL.

The gene calls are TRBV9 and TRBJ2-7; D gene ambiguous. The germline V and J ends were trimmed by 3 bases and 4 bases, with 8 bases remaining between them. Germline V gene data show CDR1 as SGDLS and CDR2 as YYNGEE. This CDR3 is 12 amino acids long. CDR3 sequence: CASSGDGYEQYF. The DNA for the CDR3 is TGTGCCAGCAGCGGAGACGGATACGAGCAGTACTTC.

In its sample, this clonotype was seen many times. The V gene is TRBV11-2, the J gene TRBJ2-3; TRBD2 agrees at 10 bases. Germline V gives CDR1 SGHAT, CDR2 FQNNGV. With V trimmed by 5 bases and J by 5 bases, 7 bases remained unmatched. The CDR3 runs 15 residues. The CDR3 bases are TGTGCCAGCAGCCAGCGGGAGGGCCGGAAAGATACGCAGTATTTT. This gives the protein CASSQREGRKDTQYF.

This clonotype was counted only a few times. This sequence joins TRBV5-6 and TRBJ2-7, with a weak D call TRBD1 (6 bases). Trimming stripped 4 bases from V and 6 bases from J, with 17 bases between. Per the germline V gene, CDR1 is SGHDT and CDR2 is YYEEEE. The CDR3 is 14 residues long. The CDR3 nucleotides are TGTGCCAGCAGCCCTACAGGGAAGGTCCCCGAGCAGTACTTC. Protein product: CASSPTGKVPEQYF.

As regards this clonotype: Just one base apart from a much larger clone, this may be a read error. This rearrangement joins TRBV5-4 to TRBJ1-2; possible D gene TRBD1, 6 bases. There are 14 residues in the CDR3. In germline, CDR1 is SGHNT, CDR2 YYREEE (reference sequence). The CDR3 is CVSSRPDSLGGYTF. CDR3 DNA: TGTGTCAGCAGCCGCCCGGACAGTTTAGGCGGCTACACCTTC.

This clonotype was observed at least ten times. V and J are TRBV19 and TRBJ2-6; tentatively, D is TRBD1 (6 bases). Germline V gene data show CDR1 as LNHDA and CDR2 as SQIVND (reference sequence). The CDR3 totals 18 residues. The ends were cut back, 6 bases at V and 3 bases at J, with 21 bases in the middle. The CDR3 loop reads CASSLRSRGSSGANVLTF. The CDR3 coding sequence is TGTGCCAGTAGCCTGAGGTCCAGGGGTTCCAGTGGGGCCAACGTCCTGACTTTC.

The sample holds a few counts of this clonotype. This chain joins TRBV19 and TRBJ1-6, with TRBD1 matching 8 bases. The CDR3 has 14 amino acids. Trimming removed 8 bases from V and 7 bases from J; junction bases left unmatched: 7. The V gene's germline CDR1 is LNHDA and CDR2 SQIVND (reference sequence). DNA for the CDR3: TGTGCCAGTCAGGGGGCCGGGTCGAATTCACCCCTCCACTTT. Its protein is CASQGAGSNSPLHF.